This is a list of T cell receptor beta chains from one sample in a study of radiotherapy plus CTLA-4 blockade in lung cancer. Assay: immunoSEQ multiplex PCR; the TCRdb copy retains only in-frame clones and omits some. Among tens of thousands of clones, 70% to 80% were seen once, and the ten largest hold roughly 4.7%. The sequencing used peripheral blood, collected from a patient treated with radiotherapy plus ipilimumab. These receptors all stem from a human donor with non-small cell lung cancer who had a complete response to radiotherapy plus ipilimumab. Both conserved end residues are part of each CDR3. D genes are given only for firm matches. Not all rows give a size; the values are once, few, many and, for expanded clones, a class.

CDR3 length,J gene,clone size,V gene,D gene,CDR3 protein,CDR3 DNA
15,TRBJ2-3,.,TRBV4-3,.,CASSQDFSSADTQYF,TGCGCCAGCAGCCAAGATTTTTCCTCGGCAGATACGCAGTATTTT
16,TRBJ1-5,.,TRBV7-2,TRBD1,CASSYMGQGAKQPQHF,TGTGCCAGCAGCTACATGGGACAGGGGGCAAAACAGCCCCAGCATTTT
16,TRBJ2-3,once,TRBV5-8,.,CASSLGGATRADTQYF,TGTGCCAGCAGCTTGGGGGGGGCCACACGGGCGGATACGCAGTATTTT
15,TRBJ2-3,.,TRBV9,TRBD2,CASSVERGGTDTQYF,TGTGCCAGCAGCGTTGAGCGGGGGGGCACAGATACGCAGTATTTT
14,TRBJ1-5,.,TRBV6-5,TRBD1,CASSYRGLNQPQHF,TGTGCCAGCAGCTACAGGGGTTTGAATCAGCCCCAGCATTTT
15,TRBJ2-3,.,TRBV11-3,TRBD1,CASSLQDRATDTQYF,TGTGCCAGCAGCTTACAGGACAGGGCTACAGATACGCAGTATTTT
16,TRBJ2-4,.,TRBV7-2,.,CASSSLRLIAKNIQYF,TGTGCCAGCAGCTCCCTTAGACTAATAGCCAAAAACATTCAGTACTTC
14,TRBJ1-2,once,TRBV2,TRBD1,CASKGRQGHYGYTF,TGTGCCAGCAAGGGTAGACAGGGCCACTATGGCTACACCTTC
15,TRBJ2-5,.,TRBV7-2,TRBD2,CASSPQTSLGETQYF,TGTGCCAGCAGCCCTCAGACTAGCCTAGGGGAGACCCAGTACTTC
16,TRBJ1-3,.,TRBV9,TRBD1,CASSPDRAGSGNTIYF,TGTGCCAGCAGCCCCGACAGGGCTGGCTCTGGAAACACCATATATTTT
13,TRBJ2-3,few,TRBV19,.,CASREDRMDTQYF,TGTGCCAGTAGAGAAGACAGAATGGATACGCAGTATTTT
14,TRBJ2-1,.,TRBV2,.,CASSERGTNNEQFF,TGTGCCAGCAGTGAACGCGGGACCAACAATGAGCAGTTCTTC
15,TRBJ2-4,.,TRBV19,.,CASSIDGQSHSIQYF,TGTGCCAGTAGTATAGATGGACAGTCTCACAGCATTCAGTACTTC
16,TRBJ1-2,.,TRBV30,TRBD1,CAWSVYRDRDNYGYTF,TGTGCCTGGAGTGTCTACCGGGACAGGGACAACTATGGCTACACCTTC
16,TRBJ2-5,.,TRBV6-6,TRBD2,CASSYKRGEYQETQYF,TGTGCCAGCAGTTACAAGCGGGGGGAGTACCAAGAGACCCAGTACTTC
15,TRBJ1-1,once,TRBV11-2,.,CASSTRQAVNTEAFF,TGTGCCAGCAGCACCCGACAGGCGGTGAACACTGAAGCTTTCTTT
14,TRBJ1-2,.,TRBV30,.,CAWSPGEEVYGYTF,TGTGCCTGGAGCCCAGGGGAAGAAGTCTATGGCTACACCTTC
15,TRBJ2-5,.,TRBV5-1,TRBD2,CASRFYGRQEETQYF,TGCGCCAGCAGATTTTACGGGAGGCAAGAAGAGACCCAGTACTTC
13,TRBJ2-5,few,TRBV29-1,.,CSVEALVQETQYF,TGCAGCGTTGAGGCACTAGTTCAAGAGACCCAGTACTTC
13,TRBJ1-5,.,TRBV27,.,CASSFGRGQPQHF,TGTGCCAGCAGTTTTGGAAGGGGACAGCCCCAGCATTTT
14,TRBJ1-4,.,TRBV18,.,CASSPQQANEKLFF,TGTGCCAGCTCACCTCAGCAGGCTAATGAAAAACTGTTTTTT
14,TRBJ1-1,.,TRBV18,TRBD1,CASSPVAGGDGAFF,TGTGCCAGCTCACCGGTGGCAGGGGGTGATGGAGCTTTCTTT
9,TRBJ1-2,.,TRBV30,.,CALNYGYTF,TGTGCTCTCAACTATGGCTACACCTTC
12,TRBJ1-5,.,TRBV4-1,.,CASSRPNQPQHF,TGCGCCAGCAGCCGACCTAATCAGCCCCAGCATTTT
16,TRBJ2-1,once,TRBV2,TRBD2,CASSEGGLAGLNEQFF,TGTGCCAGCAGTGAAGGTGGACTAGCGGGATTAAATGAGCAGTTCTTC
11,TRBJ2-7,.,TRBV29-1,.,CSVGGRGGQYF,TGCAGCGTTGGTGGTCGGGGCGGGCAGTACTTC
14,TRBJ1-4,.,TRBV6-5,.,CASRPPGSGEKLFF,TGTGCCAGCAGGCCCCCGGGGTCGGGTGAAAAACTGTTTTTT
16,TRBJ1-5,.,TRBV27,.,CASSLRGAYSNQPQHF,TGTGCCAGCAGTTTAAGGGGGGCCTATAGCAATCAGCCCCAGCATTTT
13,TRBJ2-4,.,TRBV29-1,.,CSVEATDLNIQYF,TGCAGCGTTGAAGCCACGGACTTAAACATTCAGTACTTC
14,TRBJ2-4,.,TRBV30,TRBD2,CAWSSGLATNIQYF,TGTGCCTGGAGTTCCGGACTAGCAACAAACATTCAGTACTTC
15,TRBJ2-4,.,TRBV27,.,CASSPQSAGRDIQYF,TGTGCCAGCAGTCCACAGAGTGCAGGTAGGGACATTCAGTACTTC
15,TRBJ2-3,once,TRBV10-1,TRBD1,CASSLGQAHTDTQYF,TGCGCCAGCAGCTTGGGACAGGCGCACACAGATACGCAGTATTTT
14,TRBJ1-2,few,TRBV14,.,CASSQVGDNYGYTF,TGTGCCAGCAGCCAGGTGGGGGATAACTATGGCTACACCTTC
16,TRBJ2-2,few,TRBV30,TRBD2,CAWRATSGTNTGELFF,TGTGCCTGGAGGGCTACTAGCGGAACGAACACCGGGGAGCTGTTTTTT
16,TRBJ2-1,.,TRBV5-1,.,CASSSLRDSTYNEQFF,TGCGCCAGCAGCTCCCTGCGGGACAGCACCTACAATGAGCAGTTCTTC
17,TRBJ2-2,.,TRBV10-1,TRBD2,CASSESAGGSNTGELFF,TGCGCCAGCAGTGAGTCGGCGGGAGGATCCAACACCGGGGAGCTGTTTTTT
16,TRBJ1-5,.,TRBV28,.,CASSLWGRVSNQPQHF,TGTGCCAGCAGTTTATGGGGCAGAGTTAGCAATCAGCCCCAGCATTTT
16,TRBJ1-5,.,TRBV19,TRBD1,CASSIFGTEKNQPQHF,TGTGCCAGTAGTATATTTGGGACAGAGAAGAATCAGCCCCAGCATTTT
14,TRBJ2-3,.,TRBV7-9,.,CASSFGGSADTQYF,TGTGCCAGCAGCTTCGGGGGCTCAGCAGATACGCAGTATTTT
14,TRBJ1-6,.,TRBV6-5,TRBD1,CASSLGTGNSPLHF,TGTGCCAGCAGTCTTGGGACAGGGAATTCACCCCTCCACTTT
14,TRBJ2-3,few,TRBV5-1,TRBD1,CASTRGRTTDTQYF,TGCGCCAGCACCAGGGGGCGGACGACAGATACGCAGTATTTT
16,TRBJ1-5,.,TRBV4-1,.,CASSQDRPYSNQPQHF,TGCGCCAGCAGCCAAGATCGCCCTTATAGCAATCAGCCCCAGCATTTT
15,TRBJ1-1,.,TRBV6-5,TRBD1,CASSRDRGLNTEAFF,TGTGCCAGCAGCCGGGACAGGGGGTTGAACACTGAAGCTTTCTTT
11,TRBJ2-3,few,TRBV5-1,.,CASSQADTQYF,TGCGCCAGCAGCCAAGCAGATACGCAGTATTTT
15,TRBJ1-5,few,TRBV6-1,TRBD1,CASNPTGGSNQPQHF,TGTGCCAGCAACCCGACAGGGGGAAGCAATCAGCCCCAGCATTTT
15,TRBJ1-5,.,TRBV2,.,CASRIGVNSNQPQHF,TGTGCCAGCCGCATAGGGGTTAATAGCAATCAGCCCCAGCATTTT
15,TRBJ2-5,.,TRBV7-9,.,CASSRQGGGQETQYF,TGTGCCAGCAGCCGCCAGGGAGGAGGGCAAGAGACCCAGTACTTC
15,TRBJ2-6,once,TRBV9,.,CASSPRGSGANVLTF,TGTGCCAGCAGCCCCAGGGGCTCTGGGGCCAACGTCCTGACTTTC
14,TRBJ1-1,.,TRBV30,.,CAWTSMGANTEAFF,TGTGCCTGGACCTCTATGGGGGCGAACACTGAAGCTTTCTTT
12,TRBJ2-5,few,TRBV5-6,.,CASSDTQETQYF,TGTGCCAGCAGCGACACCCAAGAGACCCAGTACTTC
14,TRBJ1-1,.,TRBV5-1,.,CASSLGHMNTEAFF,TGCGCCAGCAGCCTGGGACACATGAACACTGAAGCTTTCTTT
16,TRBJ1-5,.,TRBV7-8,.,CASSLRAGDSNQPQHF,TGTGCCAGCAGCTTAAGGGCGGGAGATAGCAATCAGCCCCAGCATTTT
14,TRBJ2-7,.,TRBV7-2,TRBD1,CASSYQGDSYEQYF,TGTGCCAGCAGCTATCAGGGGGATTCCTACGAGCAGTACTTC
13,TRBJ1-1,.,TRBV28,TRBD1,CATSGGVNTEAFF,TGTGCCACCTCAGGGGGAGTGAACACTGAAGCTTTCTTT
17,TRBJ1-2,.,TRBV4-1,.,CASSHTIQNRKTYGYTF,TGCGCCAGCAGCCATACGATCCAGAACCGAAAGACCTATGGCTACACCTTC
14,TRBJ1-3,.,TRBV7-2,.,CASSYDNSGNTIYF,TGTGCCAGCAGCTACGACAACTCTGGAAACACCATATATTTT
16,TRBJ1-4,.,TRBV6-1,TRBD1,CASSERGGTGGEKLFF,TGTGCCAGCAGTGAGCGGGGGGGGACAGGGGGCGAAAAACTGTTTTTT
22,TRBJ1-2,few,TRBV19,.,CANHSVPVVSERCDMGNYGYTF,.
14,TRBJ2-3,once,TRBV11-3,.,CASSEPPGTDTQYF,TGTGCCAGCAGCGAACCCCCCGGTACAGATACGCAGTATTTT
14,TRBJ1-5,.,TRBV6-5,.,CASSEVWGNQPQHF,TGTGCCAGCAGTGAGGTTTGGGGCAATCAGCCCCAGCATTTT